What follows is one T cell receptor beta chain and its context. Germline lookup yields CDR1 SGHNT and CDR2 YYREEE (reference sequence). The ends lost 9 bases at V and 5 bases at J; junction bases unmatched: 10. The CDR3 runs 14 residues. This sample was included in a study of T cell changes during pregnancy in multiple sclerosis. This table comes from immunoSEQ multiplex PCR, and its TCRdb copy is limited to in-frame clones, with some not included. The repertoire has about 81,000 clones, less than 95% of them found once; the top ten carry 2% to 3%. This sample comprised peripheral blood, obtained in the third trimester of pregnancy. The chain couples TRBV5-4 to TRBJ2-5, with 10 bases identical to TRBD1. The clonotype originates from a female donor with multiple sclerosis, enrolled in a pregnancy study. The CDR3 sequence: CAIQTGGSWETQYF. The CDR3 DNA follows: TGTGCCATCCAGACAGGGGGCTCGTGGGAGACCCAGTACTTC. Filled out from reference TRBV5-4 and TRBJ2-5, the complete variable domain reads ETGVTQSPTHLIKTRGQQVTLRCSSQSGHNTVSWYQQALGQGPQFIFQYYREEENGRGNFPPRFSGLQFPNYSSELNVNALELDDSALYLCAIQTGGSWETQYFGPGTRLLVL.